The 26 T cell receptor beta chains below were found in one sample sequenced in a study of regulatory T cells in long-lasting Graves disease. Specified time point: newly diagnosed GD, antithyroid drugs for less than 3 months. Following extraction of RNA from PBMCs, that RNA was used to make the TCR library. Sequencing libraries for TCR beta were prepared with iRepertoire HTBI primers and Arm-PCR of CDR3 regions. TCRdb passed the multiplex PCR reads through MiXCR, listing each CDR3 protein once. The sample shows 400,000 to 500,000 distinct CDR3 sequences, about a sixth of them seen only once. The sample was also linked to a second study, of T cells in Graves' hyperthyroidism and ophthalmopathy.

Material: peripheral blood mononuclear cells (PBMCs), obtained at new diagnosis, from a patient treated with antithyroid drugs. These receptors all stem from a woman aged 18 to 35 with Graves disease.

This clonotype occurred a few times. DNA of the CDR3: TGCAGTGCTCCGGGGACAGGGGGCTCACCCCTCCACTTT. Translating gives CSAPGTGGSPLHF. The rearrangement links TRBV20-1 to TRBJ1-6, with 12 bases aligning to TRBD1. The CDR3 runs to 13 residues. The V segment lost 5 bases and the J segment 10 bases; nucleotides outside the gene matches: 3. Germline CDR1 reads DFQATT; CDR2 reads SNEGSKA (reference sequence).

V gene TRBV7-9 combines with J gene TRBJ2-6; unclear D gene. The V gene's germline CDR1 is SEHNR and CDR2 FQNEAQ (reference sequence). The length of the CDR3 is 17 residues. V lost 5 bases, J lost 0 bases, and 14 bases lay in between. The CDR3 nucleotides are TGTGCCAGCAGCCCAGTTACTCACTTCTCTGGGGCCAACGTCCTGACTTTC. Its translation is CASSPVTHFSGANVLTF.

The table lists this clonotype with many counts. The chain carries TRBV5-1 and TRBJ2-1; 12 bases agree with TRBD2. With 1 base clipped from V and 7 bases from J, the junction kept 6 bases outside the gene matches. Germline V gives CDR1 SGHRS, CDR2 YFSETQ. The CDR3 loop spans 16 amino acids. The CDR3 loop is CASSLPPGTSGNEQFF. The CDR3 bases are TGCGCCAGCAGCTTGCCTCCCGGGACTAGCGGGAATGAGCAGTTCTTC. Filled out from reference TRBV5-1 and TRBJ2-1, the complete variable domain reads KAGVTQTPRYLIKTRGQQVTLSCSPISGHRSVSWYQQTPGQGLQFLFEYFSETQRNKGNFPGRFSGRQFSNSRSEMNVSTLELGDSALYLCASSLPPGTSGNEQFFGPGTRLTVL.

This chain joins TRBV6-2 or TRBV6-3 and TRBJ2-2; D might be TRBD2 (5 bases). CDR1 is MNHEY and CDR2 is SVGEGT in the germline V gene. V was shortened by 0 bases and J by 11 bases, with 13 bases between the two germline ends. This CDR3 has 14 amino acids. For the CDR3, the DNA is TGTGCCAGCAGTTACTCAGGGAACCGGGGAGAGCTGTTTTTT. It is translated as CASSYSGNRGELFF.

The chain combines TRBV5-5 with TRBJ1-2; 10 nucleotides match TRBD1. Germline-derived CDR1 and CDR2 are SGHKS and YYEKEE (reference sequence). With V trimmed by 2 bases and J by 4 bases, 5 bases remained unmatched. CDR3 length: 15 amino acids. The CDR3: CASSFPGTGAYGYTF. The CDR3 bases are TGTGCCAGCAGCTTCCCCGGGACAGGGGCCTATGGCTACACCTTC.

This rearrangement joins TRBV11-3 to TRBJ2-3; 7 bases match TRBD1. V was clipped by 6 bases and J by 5 bases; unmatched bases: 11. The CDR3 has 15 amino acids. Germline CDR1 and CDR2: SGHNT and YENEEA. The CDR3 nucleotides read TGTGCCAGCAGTCTCAACAGGGGCCCCCAAGATACGCAGTATTTT. As protein: CASSLNRGPQDTQYF.

CDR3 amino acids: CASSLADGELFF. The CDR3, as DNA: TGTGCCAGCAGTCTAGCCGACGGGGAGCTGTTTTTT. The genes are TRBV6-1 and TRBJ2-2; D perhaps matches TRBD2 (5 bases). Trimming stripped 5 bases from V and 7 bases from J, with 8 bases between. CDR1 and CDR2 from the germline V gene are MNHNS and SASEGT. The CDR3 consists of 12 residues.

This clonotype came up many times. This chain connects TRBV2 to TRBJ2-7, with D perhaps assigned TRBD1 or TRBD2 (5 bases each). The V gene's germline CDR1 is SNHLY and CDR2 FYNNEI. CDR3 length: 18 residues. Trimming shortened V by 7 bases and J by 6 bases, and 31 bases separated the two germline ends. The CDR3 loop reads CASTWGRLASAGRSEQYF. The CDR3 bases are TGTGCCAGCACCTGGGGACGGCTAGCCTCGGCGGGTAGATCCGAGCAGTACTTC.

This clonotype appeared a few times. The chain carries TRBV19 and TRBJ1-6, with unresolved D. V was trimmed by 0 bases and J by 6 bases, leaving 6 bases between them. Per germline, CDR1 LNHDA and CDR2 SQIVND (reference sequence). The CDR3 runs 14 residues. Here the CDR3 reads CASSIEDANSPLHF. CDR3 sequence (DNA): TGTGCCAGTAGTATAGAGGATGCTAATTCACCCCTCCACTTT. The variable domain in full, with the rest retrieved from reference TRBV19 and TRBJ1-6, is DGGITQSPKYLFRKEGQNVTLSCEQNLNHDAMYWYRQDPGQGLRLIYYSQIVNDFQKGDIAEGYSVSREKKESFPLTVTSAQKNPTAFYLCASSIEDANSPLHFGNGTRLTVT.

There are a few counts of this clonotype. A clone one base away is much larger, so this may be a read error. V is TRBV6-2 or TRBV6-3 and J is TRBJ2-6; no clear D. Deletions cut 0 bases from V and 3 bases from J, with 0 bases between. The CDR3 is 13 residues long. Germline values: CDR1 MNHEY, CDR2 SVGEGT. In nucleotides, the CDR3 is TGTGCCAGCAGTTACTCTGGGGCCAACGTCCTGACTTTC. It encodes CASSYSGANVLTF.

This clonotype was detected many times. This chain joins TRBV5-5 and TRBJ2-7; possibly TRBD1 for D (6 bases). The CDR3 runs to 13 residues. Germline CDR1 and CDR2: SGHKS and YYEKEE (reference sequence). Trimming cost V 4 bases and J 3 bases, with 11 bases left between them. For the CDR3, the DNA is TGTGCCAGCAGCAGACAGGTTGGCTACGAGCAGTACTTC. Translated: CASSRQVGYEQYF.

A remark on this clonotype: Being one base from a much bigger clone, this may be a read error. The CDR3 sequence: CASTRGGAGTEALF. CDR3 nucleotide sequence: TGCGCCAGCACCCGGGGCGGGGCTGGCACTGAAGCTCTCTTT. The V call is TRBV5-1, the J call TRBJ1-1; tentative D call: TRBD1 (5 bases). The CDR3 runs to 14 residues. CDR1 and CDR2 from the germline V gene are SGHRS and YFSETQ.

The table lists this clonotype with many counts. The V call is TRBV7-2, the J call TRBJ2-3, with no clear D. Trimming took off 3 bases at V and 0 bases at J, with 7 bases between the two ends. The CDR3 extends over 14 amino acids. The germline CDR1 and CDR2 sequences are SGHTA and FQGNSA. The CDR3 DNA follows: TGTGCCAGCAGCTTCACGACTAGCACAGATACGCAGTATTTT. Its protein is CASSFTTSTDTQYF.

This clonotype has ten or more counts. The rearrangement uses TRBV11-3 and TRBJ1-6; no clear D. CDR1 SGHNT and CDR2 YENEEA come from the germline V gene. Trimming left V 1 base short and J 9 bases short, with 7 bases between. This CDR3 comprises 13 residues. The CDR3 spells CASSLVRVSPLHF. CDR3 nucleotide sequence: TGTGCCAGCAGCTTAGTTCGGGTTTCACCCCTCCACTTT. The full variable domain, its missing parts supplied by reference TRBV11-3 and TRBJ1-6, is EAGVVQSPRYKIIEKKQPVAFWCNPISGHNTLYWYLQNLGQGPELLIRYENEEAVDDSQLPKDRFSAERLKGVDSTLKIQPAELGDSAVYLCASSLVRVSPLHFGNGTRLTVT.

This clonotype has at least ten counts. The chain couples TRBV7-9 to TRBJ2-7; 8 bases are a match to TRBD1. CDR3 size: 16 residues. The V gene end was trimmed by 1 base and the J gene end by 0 bases; junction bases not matched to a gene: 5. Germline assignment: CDR1 SEHNR and CDR2 FQNEAQ (reference sequence). The CDR3: CASSLGRDRSSYEQYF. For the CDR3, the DNA is TGTGCCAGCAGCTTAGGGAGGGACAGGAGCTCCTACGAGCAGTACTTC.

This clonotype was counted only a few times. V usage is TRBV28 and J usage is TRBJ1-5; 7 bases fit TRBD1. Germline loops: CDR1 MDHEN, CDR2 SYDVKM. The CDR3 consists of 17 residues. V shed 8 bases, J shed 0 bases, and the junction held 13 bases outside the gene matches. The CDR3 protein is CASGIRTGRYSNQPQHF. CDR3 DNA sequence: TGTGCCAGCGGAATAAGGACAGGAAGATATAGCAATCAGCCCCAGCATTTT.

The chain recombines TRBV29-1 with TRBJ2-1, with D possibly being TRBD2 (5 bases). V lost 4 bases and J 3 bases, leaving 13 bases between the germline ends. CDR3 length: 14 amino acids. Germline assignment: CDR1 SQVTM and CDR2 ANQGSEA. CDR3 nucleotides: TGCAGCGTTGCAAGCGGCGACATCTACAATGAGCAGTTCTTC. It translates to CSVASGDIYNEQFF.

This clonotype was counted ten times or more. The chain links TRBV28 to TRBJ1-2; maybe TRBD1 (6 bases). CDR3 length: 15 residues. V lost 1 base, J lost 4 bases, and 13 bases lay in between. Germline lookup yields CDR1 MDHEN and CDR2 SYDVKM. The CDR3 loop is CASSLSGGLSYGYTF. The CDR3 DNA sequence: TGTGCCAGCAGTTTATCTGGGGGGCTCTCCTATGGCTACACCTTC.

There are a few counts of this clonotype. The chain joins TRBV20-1 to TRBJ2-2, with a weak D call TRBD2 (5 bases). CDR1 and CDR2 from the germline V gene are DFQATT and SNEGSKA (reference sequence). Trimming left V 0 bases short and J 3 bases short, with 11 bases between. The CDR3 covers 15 residues. Here the CDR3 DNA reads TGCAGTGCTAGAGATACGGGATATGACACCGGGGAGCTGTTTTTT. Amino acids: CSARDTGYDTGELFF.

This clonotype was observed a handful of times. This sequence joins TRBV7-9 and TRBJ1-1; TRBD1 aligns across 10 bases. The CDR3 is 16 residues long. V lost 5 bases to trimming and J lost 2 bases; unmatched junction nucleotides: 8. Germline V gives CDR1 SEHNR, CDR2 FQNEAQ (reference sequence). The CDR3 reads CASSPRTGGDNTEAFF. As DNA, the CDR3 is TGTGCCAGCAGCCCCCGGACAGGGGGAGACAACACTGAAGCTTTCTTT. Full variable domain (missing parts from reference TRBV7-9 and TRBJ1-1): DTGVSQNPRHKITKRGQNVTFRCDPISEHNRLYWYRQTLGQGPEFLTYFQNEAQLEKSRLLSDRFSAERPKGSFSTLEIQRTEQGDSAMYLCASSPRTGGDNTEAFFGQGTRLTVV.

This rearrangement joins TRBV18 to TRBJ1-3; D call uncertain. CDR1 and CDR2 (germline): KGHSH, LQKENI. The V end lost 6 bases, the J end lost 2 bases, and 14 bases lay between the germline ends. The CDR3 is 15 amino acids. CDR3 residues: CASSLKSPTGNTIYF. CDR3 coding DNA: TGTGCCAGCTCCCTCAAGAGTCCAACTGGAAACACCATATATTTT.

This clonotype was seen ten or more times. The chain joins TRBV28 to TRBJ2-3, with 7 bases aligning to TRBD2. CDR1 and CDR2 (germline): MDHEN, SYDVKM. With 6 bases clipped from V and 2 bases from J, the junction kept 8 bases outside the gene matches. CDR3 length: 15 amino acids. CDR3 sequence: CASSAGDGYTDTQYF. For the CDR3, the DNA is TGTGCCAGCAGCGCGGGGGACGGTTACACAGATACGCAGTATTTT.

Concerning this clonotype itself: A much more abundant neighbour one base away suggests this may be a read error. This chain links TRBV20-1 with TRBJ2-1, with unresolved D. The germline CDR1 and CDR2 sequences are DFQATT and SNEGSKA (reference sequence). The CDR3 is made up of 11 amino acids. The CDR3 DNA follows: TGCAGCGTCGTACAGTCCTACGAGCAGTTCTTC. Residues: CSVVQSYEQFF.

There are many counts of this clonotype. V and J are TRBV28 and TRBJ1-1; D not certain. This CDR3 has 14 amino acids. Looked up from germline, CDR1 is MDHEN and CDR2 is SYDVKM. Trimming pared 5 bases from V and 0 bases from J, leaving 10 bases between. The CDR3 here is CASSIQNMNTEAFF. In DNA, the CDR3 is TGTGCCAGCAGTATTCAGAATATGAACACTGAAGCTTTCTTT.

This clonotype has only a few counts. The chain joins TRBV24-1 to TRBJ2-3; D might be TRBD1 (6 bases). Trimming shortened V by 3 bases and J by 5 bases, and 11 bases separated the two germline ends. CDR1 and CDR2 (germline): KGHDR, SFDVKD. The CDR3 totals 14 residues. CDR3 amino acids: CATSDPSGVDTQYF. The CDR3 DNA is TGTGCCACCAGTGATCCCTCAGGGGTAGATACGCAGTATTTT.

Here the CDR3 reads CASNFPWLGRNTEAFF. The CDR3 DNA sequence: TGTGCCAGCAATTTCCCGTGGTTGGGAAGGAACACTGAAGCTTTCTTT. V gene TRBV7-9 combines with J gene TRBJ1-1; D remains unclear. Germline V lookup: CDR1 SEHNR, CDR2 FQNEAQ (reference sequence). Trimming removed 7 bases from V and 1 base from J, with 19 bases in between. The CDR3 consists of 16 residues. Full variable domain (remainder filled in from reference TRBV7-9 and TRBJ1-1): DTGVSQNPRHKITKRGQNVTFRCDPISEHNRLYWYRQTLGQGPEFLTYFQNEAQLEKSRLLSDRFSAERPKGSFSTLEIQRTEQGDSAMYLCASNFPWLGRNTEAFFGQGTRLTVV.